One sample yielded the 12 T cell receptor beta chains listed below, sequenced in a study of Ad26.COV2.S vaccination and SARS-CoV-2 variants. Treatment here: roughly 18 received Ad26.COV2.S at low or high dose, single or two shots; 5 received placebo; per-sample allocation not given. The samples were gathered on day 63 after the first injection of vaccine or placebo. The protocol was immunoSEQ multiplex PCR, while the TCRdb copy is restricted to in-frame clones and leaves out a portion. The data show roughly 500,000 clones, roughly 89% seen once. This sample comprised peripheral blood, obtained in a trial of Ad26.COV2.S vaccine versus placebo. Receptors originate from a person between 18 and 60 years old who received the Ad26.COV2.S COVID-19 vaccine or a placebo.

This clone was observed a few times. The CDR3: CASSLRLINSPLHF. Here the CDR3 DNA reads TGTGCCAGCAGCTTAAGGCTGATTAATTCACCCCTCCACTTT. The rearrangement links TRBV7-2 to TRBJ1-6, with no clear D. V lost 2 bases to trimming and J lost 6 bases, with 8 bases between them. The germline V gene encodes CDR1 SGHTA and CDR2 FQGNSA. The CDR3 is made up of 14 amino acids.

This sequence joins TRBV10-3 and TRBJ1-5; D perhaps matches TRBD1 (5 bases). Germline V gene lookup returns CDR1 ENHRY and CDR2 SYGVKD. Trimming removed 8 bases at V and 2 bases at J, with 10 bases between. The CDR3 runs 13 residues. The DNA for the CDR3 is TGTGCCATCCGACTAGGGGGCAATCAGCCCCAGCATTTT. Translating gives CAIRLGGNQPQHF.

CDR3 sequence reads: CASSFQLAGAYNEQFF. CDR3 coding DNA: TGTGCCAGCAGTTTCCAACTAGCGGGGGCGTACAATGAGCAGTTCTTC. This rearrangement joins TRBV27 to TRBJ2-1; 11 nucleotides align to TRBD2. J lost 4 bases, V lost 3 bases, and 5 bases had no gene match. The CDR3 is 16 residues long. CDR1 and CDR2 from the germline V gene are MNHEY and SMNVEV (reference sequence).

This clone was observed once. The CDR3 DNA reads TGCAGTACAGGACGTAATGAAAAACTGTTTTTT. It specifies CSTGRNEKLFF. The chain joins TRBV20-1 to TRBJ1-4; D perhaps matches TRBD1 (5 bases). Germline lookup yields CDR1 DFQATT and CDR2 SNEGSKA (reference sequence). Trimming left V 8 bases short and J 4 bases short, with 8 bases between. CDR3 length equals 11 residues.

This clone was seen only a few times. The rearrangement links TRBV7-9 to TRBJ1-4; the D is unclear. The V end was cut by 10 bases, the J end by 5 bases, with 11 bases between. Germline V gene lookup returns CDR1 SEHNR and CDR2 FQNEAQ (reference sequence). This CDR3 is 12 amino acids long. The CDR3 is CATNFGNEKLFF. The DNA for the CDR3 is TGTGCCACAAACTTCGGGAATGAAAAACTGTTTTTT.

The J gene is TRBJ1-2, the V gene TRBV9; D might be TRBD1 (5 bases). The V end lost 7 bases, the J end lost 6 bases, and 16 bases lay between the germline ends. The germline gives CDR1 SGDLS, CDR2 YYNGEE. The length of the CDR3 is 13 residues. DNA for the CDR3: TGTGCCAGCCAGGGCGGGGTCTCGCATGGCTACACCTTC. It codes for CASQGGVSHGYTF.

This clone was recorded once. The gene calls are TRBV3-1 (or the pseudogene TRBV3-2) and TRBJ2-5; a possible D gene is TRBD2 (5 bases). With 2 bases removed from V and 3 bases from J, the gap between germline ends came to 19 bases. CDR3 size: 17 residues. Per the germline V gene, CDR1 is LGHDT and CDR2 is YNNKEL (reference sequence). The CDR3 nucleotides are TGTGCCAGCAGCCAATTAGCGATCGGGGAAGGAAAAGAGACCCAGTACTTC. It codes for CASSQLAIGEGKETQYF.

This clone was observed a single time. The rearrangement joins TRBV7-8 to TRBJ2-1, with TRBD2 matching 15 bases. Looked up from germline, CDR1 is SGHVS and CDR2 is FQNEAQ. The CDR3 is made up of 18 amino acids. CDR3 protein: CATQRGLAGGNLYNEQFF. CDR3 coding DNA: TGTGCGACCCAGAGGGGACTAGCGGGGGGTAATCTTTACAATGAGCAGTTCTTC.

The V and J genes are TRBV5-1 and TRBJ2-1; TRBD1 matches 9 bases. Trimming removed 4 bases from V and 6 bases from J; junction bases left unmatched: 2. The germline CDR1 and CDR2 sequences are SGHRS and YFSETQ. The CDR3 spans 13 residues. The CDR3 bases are TGCGCCAGCAGCCCGGACAGGGGCAATGAGCAGTTCTTC. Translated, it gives CASSPDRGNEQFF.

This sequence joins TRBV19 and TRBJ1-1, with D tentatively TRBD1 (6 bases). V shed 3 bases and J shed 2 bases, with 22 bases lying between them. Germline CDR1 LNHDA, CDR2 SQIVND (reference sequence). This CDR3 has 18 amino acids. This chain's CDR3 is CASSIRPGGHILNTEAFF. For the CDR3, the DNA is TGTGCCAGTAGTATCCGTCCCGGGGGACACATACTAAACACTGAAGCTTTCTTT.

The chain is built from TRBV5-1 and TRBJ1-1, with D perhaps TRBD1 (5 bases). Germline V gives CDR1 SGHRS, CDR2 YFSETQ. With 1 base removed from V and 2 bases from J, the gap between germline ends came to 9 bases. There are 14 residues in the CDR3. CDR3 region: CASSLFRENTEAFF. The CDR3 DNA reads TGCGCCAGCAGCTTGTTCAGGGAAAACACTGAAGCTTTCTTT.

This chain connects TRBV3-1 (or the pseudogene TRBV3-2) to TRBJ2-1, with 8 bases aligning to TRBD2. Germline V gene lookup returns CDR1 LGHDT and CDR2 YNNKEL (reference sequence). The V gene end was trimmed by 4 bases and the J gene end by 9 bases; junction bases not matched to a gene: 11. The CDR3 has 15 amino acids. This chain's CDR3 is CASSPGGSGSPEQFF. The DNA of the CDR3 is TGTGCCAGCAGCCCTGGGGGGAGCGGGAGTCCTGAGCAGTTCTTC.